What follows describes a single T cell receptor beta chain. These data belong to a study of control samples from healthy donors and cancer patients. Assay: immunoSEQ multiplex PCR; the TCRdb copy retains only in-frame clones and omits some. The table lists 70,000 to 100,000 clones, over 85% of them singletons, with 1.5% to 2% in the top ten. The receptor's source is a woman aged 60-75 years with head and neck cancer. The specimen was PBMCs.

Here the CDR3 reads CASSLGDRGRGIREKLFF. The CDR3 DNA sequence: TGTGCCAGCAGCTTAGGCGACAGGGGGCGCGGTATACGGGAAAAACTGTTTTTT. The V and J genes are TRBV11-3 and TRBJ1-4, with 10 bases aligning to TRBD1. This CDR3 has 18 amino acids. V lost 1 base, J lost 8 bases, and 13 bases stayed unmatched. Germline V gives CDR1 SGHNT, CDR2 YENEEA.